A single sample gave rise to the 5 T cell receptor beta chains below, sequenced in a study of blood T cell repertoires in COVID-19. Measured with immunoSEQ multiplex PCR; TCRdb has only the in-frame clones, and not every one. The table records about 160,000 clones, 82% of them present only once. The sequencing sample was made of peripheral blood. The receptors come from a woman of 80 years or more with active or convalescent COVID-19.

V is TRBV5-1 and J is TRBJ2-1, with TRBD1 matching over 12 bases. Germline lookup yields CDR1 SGHRS and CDR2 YFSETQ. The CDR3 is made up of 15 amino acids. V gave up 5 bases and J gave up 7 bases; unmatched junction bases: 7. DNA for the CDR3: TGCGCCAGCAGTTCACCGGGACAGGGGGCGAATGAGCAGTTCTTC. Its protein is CASSSPGQGANEQFF.

V gene TRBV28 combines with J gene TRBJ1-1; D call uncertain. The V and J ends lost 8 bases and 3 bases respectively, with 10 bases between them. Looked up from germline, CDR1 is MDHEN and CDR2 is SYDVKM. There are 12 residues in the CDR3. This CDR3 is CASSLIDTEAFF. CDR3 DNA: TGTGCCAGCTCTTTAATTGACACTGAAGCTTTCTTT.

This clone showed up just once. The J gene is TRBJ2-3, the V gene TRBV7-9, with D uncertain. V lost 4 bases and J 1 base, leaving 3 bases between the germline ends. The germline gives CDR1 SEHNR, CDR2 FQNEAQ (reference sequence). The CDR3 runs 12 residues. For the CDR3, the DNA is TGTGCCAGCAGCTCCGGCACAGATACGCAGTATTTT. It is translated as CASSSGTDTQYF.

This chain links TRBV5-1 with TRBJ1-5; TRBD1 matches 7 bases. Germline V gives CDR1 SGHRS, CDR2 YFSETQ. V dropped 4 bases and J dropped 2; count of bases not matched to a gene: 6. There are 15 residues in the CDR3. The CDR3 here is CASSPTGNGNQPQHF. The CDR3 DNA reads TGCGCCAGCAGCCCGACAGGGAATGGCAATCAGCCCCAGCATTTT.

The V and J genes are TRBV4-2 and TRBJ1-3; 9 bases map to TRBD1. The CDR3 covers 15 residues. Germline V CDR1 and CDR2: LGHNA, YNFKEQ. V lost 4 bases to trimming and J lost 2 bases; unmatched junction nucleotides: 3. CDR3 in DNA: TGTGCCAGCAGCCTAGGGACAGGGACTGGAAACACCATATATTTT. This translates into CASSLGTGTGNTIYF.